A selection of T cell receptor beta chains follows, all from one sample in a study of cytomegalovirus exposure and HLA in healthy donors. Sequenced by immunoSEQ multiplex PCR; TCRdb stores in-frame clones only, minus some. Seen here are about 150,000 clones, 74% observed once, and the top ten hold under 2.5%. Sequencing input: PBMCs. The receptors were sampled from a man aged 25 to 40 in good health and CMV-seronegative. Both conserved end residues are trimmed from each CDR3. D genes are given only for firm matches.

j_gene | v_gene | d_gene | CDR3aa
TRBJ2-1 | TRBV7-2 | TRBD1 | ASSSGTGYYNEQF
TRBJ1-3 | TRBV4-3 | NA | ASSQEPDTGNTIY
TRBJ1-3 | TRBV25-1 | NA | ASSRYSGNTIY
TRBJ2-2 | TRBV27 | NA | ASSSIQGGENTGELF
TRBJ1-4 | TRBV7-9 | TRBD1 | ASSPPGGGGIREKLF
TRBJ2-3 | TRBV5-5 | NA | ASSLGSGSTDTQY
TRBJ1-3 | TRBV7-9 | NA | ASSLFGSSGNTIY
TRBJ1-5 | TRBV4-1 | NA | ASSLLGRDNQPQH
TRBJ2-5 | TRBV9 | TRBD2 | ASSVSGVDQETQY
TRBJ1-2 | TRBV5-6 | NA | ASSLAGRRYGYT